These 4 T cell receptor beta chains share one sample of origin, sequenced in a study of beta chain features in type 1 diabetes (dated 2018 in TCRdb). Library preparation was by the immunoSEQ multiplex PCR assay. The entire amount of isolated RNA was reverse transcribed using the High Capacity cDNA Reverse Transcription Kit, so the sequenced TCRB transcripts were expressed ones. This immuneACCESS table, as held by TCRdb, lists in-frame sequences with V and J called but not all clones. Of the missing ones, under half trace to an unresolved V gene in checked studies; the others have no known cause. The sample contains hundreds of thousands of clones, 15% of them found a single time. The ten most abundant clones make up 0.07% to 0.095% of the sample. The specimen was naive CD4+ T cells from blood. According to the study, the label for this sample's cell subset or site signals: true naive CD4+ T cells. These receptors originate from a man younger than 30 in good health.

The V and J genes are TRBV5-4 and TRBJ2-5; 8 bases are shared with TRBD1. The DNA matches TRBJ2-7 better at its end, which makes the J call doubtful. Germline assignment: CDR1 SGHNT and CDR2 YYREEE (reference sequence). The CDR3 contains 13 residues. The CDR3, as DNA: TGTGCCAGCAGCACCGGACAGGGCTACGAGCAGTACTTC. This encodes CASSTGQGYEQYF.

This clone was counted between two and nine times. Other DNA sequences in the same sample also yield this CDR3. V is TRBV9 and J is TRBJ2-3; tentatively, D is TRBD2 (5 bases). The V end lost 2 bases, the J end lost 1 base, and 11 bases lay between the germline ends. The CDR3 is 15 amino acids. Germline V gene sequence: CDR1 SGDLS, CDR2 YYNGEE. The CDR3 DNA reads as TGTGCCAGCAGCGTCGGTGGTAGCGGCACAGATACGCAGTATTTT. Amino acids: CASSVGGSGTDTQYF.

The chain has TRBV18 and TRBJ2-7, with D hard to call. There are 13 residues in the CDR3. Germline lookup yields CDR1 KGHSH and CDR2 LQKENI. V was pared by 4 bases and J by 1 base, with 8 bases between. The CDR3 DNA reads TGTGCCAGCTCACTGACTGAGTCCTACGAGCAGTACTTC. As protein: CASSLTESYEQYF.

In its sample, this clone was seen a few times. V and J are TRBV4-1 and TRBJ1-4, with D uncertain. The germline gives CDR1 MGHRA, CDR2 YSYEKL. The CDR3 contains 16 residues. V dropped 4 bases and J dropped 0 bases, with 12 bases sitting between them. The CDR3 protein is CASSRVRAATNEKLFF. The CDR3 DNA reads TGCGCCAGCAGCCGTGTCCGGGCTGCAACTAATGAAAAACTGTTTTTT.